This TCR beta chain was obtained from a study of blood T cell repertoires in COVID-19. Study-wide context: Nucleic acid was either cDNA or gDNA, and it came from T cells, B-cell-depleted T cells, or PBMCs.

With V trimmed by 4 bases and J by 7 bases, 10 bases remained unmatched. This CDR3 contains 15 residues. Germline CDR1 is SGHNT and CDR2 is YYREEE (reference sequence). Clones were sequenced by immunoSEQ multiplex PCR, and TCRdb holds only the in-frame ones, with some missing. The sample lists approximately 250,000 clones, roughly 86% occurring once. This clone was counted only a few times. What was sequenced was peripheral blood. The sequence derives from a man aged 40-49 years with active or convalescent COVID-19. The J gene is TRBJ2-7, the V gene TRBV5-4; 11 nucleotides line up with TRBD1. CDR3 loop: CASSPPTDRGHEQYF. The CDR3 bases are TGTGCCAGCAGCCCCCCGACGGACAGGGGGCATGAGCAGTACTTC.